Sequencing of this T cell receptor beta chain was carried out in a study of OX40 agonist ivuxolimab in advanced cancers. Study outcomes and limitations: The authors also found low normalized T-cell clonal expansion in some nonresponders.

Clones were read by immunoSEQ multiplex PCR, and TCRdb kept only the in-frame ones, dropping some. This table has under 20,000 clones, about nine tenths appearing once. Individuals having autoimmune disease history or systemic immunosuppression were not enrolled. Blood sampling took place at baseline, cycle 4 day 1, and cycle 7 day 1. About this clone itself: Its antigen is unknown.

This CDR3 is built from 13 residues. V was clipped by 3 bases and J by 4 bases, with 8 bases between them. Germline CDR1 reads LNHDA; CDR2 reads SQIVND (reference sequence). The V gene is TRBV19, the J gene TRBJ2-3, with D hard to call. Sequenced here: CD4+ or CD8+ T cells sorted from blood, sampled in a trial of the OX40 agonist ivuxolimab. This clonotype was obtained from an adult with an advanced solid tumor such as melanoma, head and neck, liver or kidney cancer. The CDR3 DNA follows: TGTGCCAGTAGTATTAATAGTGCAGATACGCAGTATTTT. It yields the protein CASSINSADTQYF.